These 29 T cell receptor beta chains were all obtained from the same sample, sequenced in a study of cytomegalovirus exposure and HLA in healthy donors. PCR amplification relied on 60 Vbeta primers (plus 13 Jbeta primers). Here immunoSEQ multiplex PCR was the method, and the copy in TCRdb shows in-frame clones only, minus some. The data contain 100,000 to 150,000 clones, 81% of them singletons. Sequencing used PBMCs. These receptors originate from a man younger than 35 in good health and CMV-seronegative.

The rearrangement links TRBV7-8 to TRBJ1-1; D perhaps matches TRBD1 (5 bases). The germline V gene has CDR1 SGHVS and CDR2 FQNEAQ. CDR3 size: 15 residues. V lost 5 bases and J lost 0, with 13 bases in between. The CDR3 coding sequence is TGTGCCAGCAGCCCAGACAGACGCATGAACACTGAAGCTTTCTTT. It yields the protein CASSPDRRMNTEAFF.

The rearrangement joins TRBV19 to TRBJ1-2, with D possibly TRBD1 on 5 matching bases. Between the trimmed V and J ends, which lost 5 bases and 4 bases, there was a span of 11 bases. CDR3 length: 13 residues. In germline, CDR1 is LNHDA, CDR2 SQIVND (reference sequence). The CDR3 DNA is TGTGCCAGTAGTTTAACAGGCTCCTATGGCTACACCTTC. Amino acid sequence: CASSLTGSYGYTF. The whole variable domain, filled in from reference TRBV19 and TRBJ1-2, reads DGGITQSPKYLFRKEGQNVTLSCEQNLNHDAMYWYRQDPGQGLRLIYYSQIVNDFQKGDIAEGYSVSREKKESFPLTVTSAQKNPTAFYLCASSLTGSYGYTFGSGTRLTVV.

CDR3 bases: TGCGCCAGCAGCCATCCCCAAGAGACCCAGTACTTC. Its translation: CASSHPQETQYF. The V gene is TRBV5-1, the J gene TRBJ2-5, with unresolved D. CDR1 SGHRS and CDR2 YFSETQ come from the germline V gene. The CDR3 loop spans 12 amino acids. V was trimmed by 4 bases and J by 1 base, leaving 5 bases between them.

The count of this clone is one. V usage is TRBV19 and J usage is TRBJ1-1; possibly TRBD1 for D (5 bases). The CDR3 loop spans 12 amino acids. The germline V gene encodes CDR1 LNHDA and CDR2 SQIVND (reference sequence). Trimming left V 2 bases short and J 7 bases short, with 8 bases between. DNA for the CDR3: TGTGCCAGTAGTATATCTCAGGGTGAAGCTTTCTTT. Its protein is CASSISQGEAFF.

This clone was detected only once. The chain is built from TRBV13 and TRBJ2-7; TRBD2 is a possible D gene (5 bases). Trimming removed 4 bases from V and 9 bases from J, with 10 bases in between. This CDR3 has 11 residues. Germline lookup yields CDR1 PRHDT and CDR2 FYEKMQ (reference sequence). In nucleotides, the CDR3 is TGTGCCAGCAGCTCCGGGAAAGGGCAGTACTTC. Amino acid sequence: CASSSGKGQYF.

This chain joins TRBV25-1 and TRBJ2-2, with TRBD1 matching 7 bases. The CDR3 covers 17 residues. V lost 3 bases and J lost 1; bases outside the gene matches: 8. Germline V gene data show CDR1 as MGHDK and CDR2 as SYGVNS. CDR3 sequence (DNA): TGTGCCAGCAGTGAGTCACAGGGGTTGTGGAACACCGGGGAGCTGTTTTTT. Its protein product is CASSESQGLWNTGELFF.

The chain combines TRBV7-8 with TRBJ1-2; 7 nucleotides match TRBD1. V lost 5 bases, J lost 4 bases, and 7 bases stayed unmatched. The CDR3 is made up of 14 amino acids. Germline V gene lookup returns CDR1 SGHVS and CDR2 FQNEAQ. The chain's CDR3 is CASSRYRDSYGYTF. CDR3 bases: TGTGCCAGCAGCCGTTACCGGGACAGCTATGGCTACACCTTC. The complete variable domain, with remaining parts taken from reference TRBV7-8 and TRBJ1-2, reads GAGVSQSPRYKVAKRGQDVALRCDPISGHVSLFWYQQALGQGPEFLTYFQNEAQLDKSGLPSDRFFAERPEGSVSTLKIQRTQQEDSAVYLCASSRYRDSYGYTFGSGTRLTVV.

In nucleotides, the CDR3 is TGTGCCAGCAGTCCATCGACAGGGGTCGATTCACCCCTCCACTTT. This translates into CASSPSTGVDSPLHF. The chain recombines TRBV27 with TRBJ1-6; 8 bases match TRBD1. Germline V gene lookup returns CDR1 MNHEY and CDR2 SMNVEV (reference sequence). The CDR3 consists of 15 residues. J was trimmed by 8 bases and V by 5 bases; bases with no gene match: 8.

The chain recombines TRBV4-2 with TRBJ2-1; D is unresolved. The CDR3 is made up of 12 amino acids. Trimming removed 1 base at V and 9 bases at J, with 7 bases between. Germline V CDR1 and CDR2: LGHNA, YNFKEQ. Here the CDR3 DNA reads TGTGCCAGCAGCCAAGTCACCGGTGAGCAGTTCTTC. Residues: CASSQVTGEQFF.

The chain couples TRBV9 to TRBJ2-5; D possibly corresponds to TRBD2 (5 bases). Trimming pared 2 bases from V and 4 bases from J, leaving 15 bases between. The CDR3 length is 15 residues. Germline loops: CDR1 SGDLS, CDR2 YYNGEE. In nucleotides, the CDR3 is TGTGCCAGCAGCGTCGGAGGAGGACGCGGAGAGACCCAGTACTTC. Translating gives CASSVGGGRGETQYF.

V gene TRBV4-1 combines with J gene TRBJ2-7; TRBD1 aligns across 9 bases. Germline values: CDR1 MGHRA, CDR2 YSYEKL. V shed 1 base and J 3 bases; nucleotides not matched to a gene: 4. The CDR3 contains 15 residues. Here the CDR3 DNA reads TGCGCCAGCAGCCAAGTCTTGGGACAGGGCTACGAGCAGTACTTC. Its protein is CASSQVLGQGYEQYF.

The chain combines TRBV7-9 with TRBJ2-3; 11 bases match TRBD2. The CDR3 sequence is 15 residues long. Germline lookup yields CDR1 SEHNR and CDR2 FQNEAQ (reference sequence). Losses at the gene ends were 6 bases for V and 7 bases for J; bases not matched to a gene: 9. As DNA, the CDR3 is TGTGCCAGCAGAAGGACTAGCGGGCCTGGAAATACGCAGTATTTT. As protein: CASRRTSGPGNTQYF.

The rearrangement uses TRBV6-5 and TRBJ2-7, with 7 positions matching TRBD1. Losses at the gene ends were 2 bases for V and 7 bases for J; bases not matched to a gene: 2. The germline V gene encodes CDR1 MNHEY and CDR2 SVGAGI. The CDR3 length is 12 residues. The CDR3 loop reads CASSYPTGEQYF. CDR3 nucleotide sequence: TGTGCCAGCAGTTACCCGACAGGGGAGCAGTACTTC.

The chain links TRBV4-3 to TRBJ2-7; a possible D gene is TRBD1 (6 bases). The CDR3 extends over 15 amino acids. The V gene's germline CDR1 is LGHNA and CDR2 YSLEER. V gave up 1 base and J gave up 0 bases, with 10 bases separating them. The CDR3 is CASSQGTGSSYEQYF. CDR3 in DNA: TGCGCCAGCAGCCAAGGTACAGGGAGCTCCTACGAGCAGTACTTC.

This chain connects TRBV5-6 to TRBJ2-1, with 10 positions matching TRBD1. V shed 4 bases and J 7 bases; nucleotides not matched to a gene: 2. The CDR3 spans 13 residues. Germline CDR1 reads SGHDT; CDR2 reads YYEEEE. The CDR3 nucleotides are TGTGCCAGCAGCCCGGACAGGGGGAATGAGCAGTTCTTC. Encoded protein: CASSPDRGNEQFF. Based on the CDR3 plus reference TRBV5-6 and TRBJ2-1, the full variable domain is DAGVTQSPTHLIKTRGQQVTLRCSPKSGHDTVSWYQQALGQGPQFIFQYYEEEERQRGNFPDRFSGHQFPNYSSELNVNALLLGDSALYLCASSPDRGNEQFFGPGTRLTVL.

This chain links TRBV19 with TRBJ1-1; 10 positions match TRBD1. V trimming: 10 bases; J trimming: 3 bases; junction bases outside the gene matches: 17. Germline values: CDR1 LNHDA, CDR2 SQIVND (reference sequence). This CDR3 is 17 amino acids long. DNA of the CDR3: TGTGCCAAACACCCGGGACAGGGGCCTAGTCGGGACACTGAAGCTTTCTTT. Translating it yields CAKHPGQGPSRDTEAFF.

The rearrangement joins TRBV10-3 to TRBJ2-5; D not resolved. V lost 3 bases and J 2 bases, leaving 10 bases between the germline ends. Looked up from germline, CDR1 is ENHRY and CDR2 is SYGVKD. The CDR3 extends over 14 amino acids. CDR3 sequence: CAISDLTRQETQYF. The CDR3, as DNA: TGTGCCATCAGTGACCTGACACGACAAGAGACCCAGTACTTC.

The genes are TRBV19 and TRBJ1-2; D may be TRBD1 (6 bases). Germline values: CDR1 LNHDA, CDR2 SQIVND (reference sequence). This CDR3 contains 13 residues. The V end lost 7 bases, the J end lost 8 bases, and 17 bases lay between the germline ends. The CDR3 spells CASTLTPDRGYTF. The CDR3 DNA sequence: TGTGCCAGTACCCTAACCCCCGACAGGGGCTACACCTTC.

This chain's CDR3 is CASSQGALITQYF. The CDR3 DNA reads TGTGCCAGCAGTCAGGGGGCCCTAATAACCCAGTACTTC. The chain recombines TRBV6-4 with TRBJ2-5; 8 bases agree with TRBD1. The CDR3 length is 13 residues. The V and J ends lost 5 bases and 8 bases, in that order; junction bases with no gene match: 7. The germline CDR1 and CDR2 sequences are MRHNA and SNTAGT.

V usage is TRBV7-9 and J usage is TRBJ1-5; D remains unclear. V dropped 5 bases and J dropped 5 bases, with 7 bases sitting between them. The CDR3 has 12 amino acids. CDR1 and CDR2 (germline): SEHNR, FQNEAQ (reference sequence). CDR3 residues: CASSLPDQPQHF. DNA for the CDR3: TGTGCCAGCAGCCTCCCCGATCAGCCCCAGCATTTT.

The chain recombines TRBV9 with TRBJ2-5, with 8 bases identical to TRBD2. Germline V gene data show CDR1 as SGDLS and CDR2 as YYNGEE. The CDR3 consists of 13 residues. V was pared by 4 bases and J by 2 bases, with 1 base of the junction left unmatched. In DNA form, the CDR3 reads TGTGCCAGCAGCCGGGGGGGACAAGAGACCCAGTACTTC. It yields the protein CASSRGGQETQYF.

The chain carries TRBV7-2 and TRBJ1-6; perhaps TRBD1 as D (6 bases). The CDR3 consists of 16 residues. Germline-derived CDR1 and CDR2 are SGHTA and FQGNSA. The V and J ends lost 1 base and 5 bases respectively, with 12 bases between them. The CDR3: CASSLVGGGDNSPLHF. The CDR3, as DNA: TGTGCCAGCAGCTTAGTAGGGGGAGGGGATAATTCACCCCTCCACTTT.

The rearrangement joins TRBV4-3 to TRBJ1-1; tentative D call: TRBD1 (5 bases). Germline V CDR1 and CDR2: LGHNA, YSLEER. Between the trimmed V and J ends, which lost 5 bases and 3 bases, there was a span of 16 bases. The CDR3 has 15 residues. CDR3 DNA sequence: TGCGCCAGCAGCTCCCCCGGGACTTCCGACACTGAAGCTTTCTTT. It specifies CASSSPGTSDTEAFF.

The genes are TRBV30 and TRBJ1-1; 7 bases align to TRBD1. Losses at the gene ends were 5 bases for V and 10 bases for J; bases not matched to a gene: 1. The length of the CDR3 is 9 residues. Germline CDR1 GTSNPN, CDR2 SVGIG (reference sequence). CDR3 DNA: TGTGCCTGGGACAGGGCAGCTTTCTTT. As protein: CAWDRAAFF.

This clone was observed a handful of times. V and J are TRBV4-3 and TRBJ2-2; D might be TRBD2 (5 bases). The length of the CDR3 is 16 residues. The germline V gene encodes CDR1 LGHNA and CDR2 YSLEER. V lost 2 bases, J lost 8 bases, and 18 bases lay in between. The CDR3 DNA reads TGCGCCAGCAGCCAAACATGGGCCTTGCGGGCTGGGGAGCTGTTTTTT. It yields the protein CASSQTWALRAGELFF.

The CDR3: CASRGTGNYGYTF. Written as DNA, the CDR3 is TGCGCCAGCAGGGGGACAGGGAACTATGGCTACACCTTC. The rearrangement links TRBV10-2 to TRBJ1-2; 9 bases are a match to TRBD1. Germline assignment: CDR1 WSHSY and CDR2 SAAADI. This CDR3 region has 13 residues. The V and J ends lost 6 bases and 2 bases, in that order; junction bases with no gene match: 1.

This chain connects TRBV30 to TRBJ2-3, with 10 nucleotides matching TRBD2. CDR3 size: 14 residues. The V segment lost 2 bases and the J segment 6 bases; nucleotides outside the gene matches: 5. CDR1 GTSNPN and CDR2 SVGIG come from the germline V gene (reference sequence). CDR3 in DNA: TGTGCCTGGAGTTTTAGCGGGGGGTCCGATACGCAGTATTTT. This encodes CAWSFSGGSDTQYF.

This rearrangement joins TRBV9 to TRBJ2-5; 7 nucleotides agree with TRBD2. This CDR3 is 14 amino acids long. Germline trimming cut 2 bases from V and 2 bases from J; bases unmatched to any gene: 3. Germline CDR1 is SGDLS and CDR2 is YYNGEE. CDR3 sequence (DNA): TGTGCCAGCAGCGTGAATAGCGGGCAAGAGACCCAGTACTTC. It is translated as CASSVNSGQETQYF.

The chain couples TRBV29-1 to TRBJ2-7, with D maybe TRBD2 (5 bases). Trimming pared 4 bases from V and 7 bases from J, leaving 14 bases between. CDR3 length equals 12 residues. Per the germline V gene, CDR1 is SQVTM and CDR2 is ANQGSEA. The DNA of the CDR3 is TGCAGCGTTGGTTACGGGGTATCTGAGCAGTACTTC. Amino acids: CSVGYGVSEQYF.